These 27 T cell receptor beta chains share one sample of origin, sequenced in a study of T cell changes during pregnancy in multiple sclerosis. Libraries were prepared by immunoSEQ multiplex PCR; TCRdb keeps only in-frame clonotypes and omits some of them. The sample records roughly 26,000 clones, 89% being singletons. The material sequenced was CD8+ T cells from peripheral blood mononuclear cells, taken in the second trimester of pregnancy. These receptors were collected from a female donor with multiple sclerosis, enrolled in a pregnancy study.

V usage is TRBV1 and J usage is TRBJ2-2; the table's D call of TRBD2 was not tested on the DNA. TRBV1 is labeled a pseudogene. The CDR3 length is 15 residues. The CDR3 loop reads CTSSQVSGSTGELFF. The DNA for the CDR3 is TGCACCAGCAGCCAAGTCTCGGGGTCCACCGGGGAGCTGTTTTTT.

The chain links TRBV7-9 to TRBJ2-2, with TRBD2 matching over 7 bases. The germline V gene encodes CDR1 SEHNR and CDR2 FQNEAQ (reference sequence). The CDR3 spans 14 residues. The V and J ends lost 4 bases and 5 bases, in that order; junction bases with no gene match: 4. This CDR3 is CASSSAGDTGELFF. For the CDR3, the DNA is TGTGCCAGCAGCTCGGCGGGGGATACCGGGGAGCTGTTTTTT. The full variable domain, its missing parts supplied by reference TRBV7-9 and TRBJ2-2, is DTGVSQNPRHKITKRGQNVTFRCDPISEHNRLYWYRQTLGQGPEFLTYFQNEAQLEKSRLLSDRFSAERPKGSFSTLEIQRTEQGDSAMYLCASSSAGDTGELFFGEGSRLTVL.

The chain employs TRBV29-1 and TRBJ2-7, with TRBD1 matching over 7 bases. This CDR3 is built from 14 residues. In germline, CDR1 is SQVTM, CDR2 ANQGSEA. V shed 6 bases, J shed 3 bases, and the junction held 11 bases outside the gene matches. The chain's CDR3 is CSVESSGTVYEQYF. The DNA for the CDR3 is TGCAGCGTGGAAAGTTCCGGGACAGTCTACGAGCAGTACTTC.

The rearrangement joins TRBV28 to TRBJ2-7; 11 bases align to TRBD2. J lost 1 base, V lost 5 bases, and 7 bases had no gene match. CDR3 length equals 16 residues. CDR1 is MDHEN, CDR2 SYDVKM, per germline. The CDR3 loop is CASSTPSGRRSYEQYF. DNA of the CDR3: TGTGCCAGCAGTACGCCTAGCGGGAGGAGGTCCTACGAGCAGTACTTC.

The chain combines TRBV5-1 with TRBJ1-1; D unresolved. The CDR3 is 14 residues long. The germline gives CDR1 SGHRS, CDR2 YFSETQ. V was clipped by 2 bases and J by 0 bases, with 8 bases between them. The CDR3: CASSLGRLNTEAFF. CDR3 bases: TGCGCCAGCAGCTTAGGGAGATTGAACACTGAAGCTTTCTTT. Together with reference TRBV5-1 and TRBJ1-1, the CDR3 gives the full variable domain: KAGVTQTPRYLIKTRGQQVTLSCSPISGHRSVSWYQQTPGQGLQFLFEYFSETQRNKGNFPGRFSGRQFSNSRSEMNVSTLELGDSALYLCASSLGRLNTEAFFGQGTRLTVV.

The J gene is TRBJ2-1, the V gene TRBV11-2; 14 positions match TRBD2. Germline V gives CDR1 SGHAT, CDR2 FQNNGV. V trimming: 8 bases; J trimming: 2 bases; junction bases outside the gene matches: 11. There are 18 residues in the CDR3. The CDR3 loop reads CASDLGLAGGIAYNEQFF. The CDR3 DNA is TGTGCCAGCGACCTAGGACTAGCGGGAGGAATTGCCTACAATGAGCAGTTCTTC.

This chain uses TRBV27 with TRBJ2-3, with 9 bases matching TRBD1. The CDR3 is made up of 16 amino acids. Germline loops: CDR1 MNHEY, CDR2 SMNVEV (reference sequence). Trimming cost V 6 bases and J 6 bases; bases outside gene matches: 13. For the CDR3, the DNA is TGTGCCAGCAGGTCCCCAGGGACAGGGCTCAGGGATACGCAGTATTTT. Protein sequence: CASRSPGTGLRDTQYF.

The J gene is TRBJ2-3, the V gene TRBV5-8, with D uncertain. The germline V and J ends were trimmed by 2 bases and 2 bases, with 9 bases remaining between them. CDR1 and CDR2 from the germline V gene are SGHTS and YDEGEE. The CDR3 runs 14 residues. CDR3 in DNA: TGTGCCAGCAGCTTTATTCAGGCCACAGATACGCAGTATTTT. Translated: CASSFIQATDTQYF.

V usage is TRBV28 and J usage is TRBJ2-1; D possibly corresponds to TRBD2 (5 bases). CDR1 is MDHEN and CDR2 is SYDVKM in the germline V gene. This CDR3 is built from 13 residues. V was pared by 6 bases and J by 3 bases, with 9 bases between. The CDR3 nucleotides are TGTGCCAGCAGCGATGGAGGCTACAATGAGCAGTTCTTC. Its translation: CASSDGGYNEQFF.

The CDR3 DNA reads as TGTGCCAGCAGTTTCGACAGGGGAAAGACCCAGTACTTC. Translated: CASSFDRGKTQYF. The chain employs TRBV6-5 and TRBJ2-5; 8 positions match TRBD1. This CDR3 contains 13 residues. From germline, CDR1 is MNHEY and CDR2 SVGAGI. Unmatched junction bases numbered 4, after V lost 4 bases and J lost 6 bases.

This clone came up once. V and J are TRBV29-1 and TRBJ2-1; tentative D call: TRBD2 (6 bases). Germline CDR1 is SQVTM and CDR2 is ANQGSEA. V was trimmed by 5 bases and J by 7 bases, leaving 9 bases between them. CDR3 size: 11 residues. The CDR3 is CSVLSGNEQFF. In nucleotides, the CDR3 is TGCAGCGTTTTGAGCGGGAATGAGCAGTTCTTC.

The V call is TRBV5-1, the J call TRBJ2-7, with D perhaps matching TRBD1 (7 bases). Germline V gene data show CDR1 as SGHRS and CDR2 as YFSETQ. The V end lost 6 bases, the J end lost 3 bases, and 13 bases lay between the germline ends. The CDR3 contains 13 residues. The CDR3 DNA follows: TGCGCCAGCAAGCGGCAGGGGGGCTACGAGCAGTACTTC. This codes for CASKRQGGYEQYF. The variable domain in full, completed from reference TRBV5-1 and TRBJ2-7, reads KAGVTQTPRYLIKTRGQQVTLSCSPISGHRSVSWYQQTPGQGLQFLFEYFSETQRNKGNFPGRFSGRQFSNSRSEMNVSTLELGDSALYLCASKRQGGYEQYFGPGTRLTVT.

The J gene is TRBJ1-1, the V gene TRBV9; TRBD1 aligns across 7 bases. The CDR3 loop spans 13 amino acids. V shed 4 bases, J shed 5 bases, and the junction held 5 bases outside the gene matches. Per the germline V gene, CDR1 is SGDLS and CDR2 is YYNGEE. CDR3 sequence reads: CASSSQGETEAFF. The CDR3 DNA follows: TGTGCCAGCAGCTCCCAGGGGGAAACTGAAGCTTTCTTT.

The chain recombines TRBV7-9 with TRBJ2-3; the match to TRBD2 covers 9 bases. In germline, CDR1 is SEHNR, CDR2 FQNEAQ (reference sequence). The J segment lost 6 bases and the V segment lost 2 bases, leaving 3 bases of the junction unmatched. This CDR3 region has 14 residues. Here the CDR3 DNA reads TGTGCCAGCAGCTTACTAGCGGGAAGGGATACGCAGTATTTT. It codes for CASSLLAGRDTQYF.

This sequence joins TRBV4-1 and TRBJ2-7, with 13 bases matching TRBD2. Germline V lookup: CDR1 MGHRA, CDR2 YSYEKL. The CDR3 is 15 residues long. After removal of 2 bases from V and 5 bases from J, the junction contained 3 bases not matched to a gene. The CDR3 DNA follows: TGCGCCAGCAGCCAAACGGGACTAGCGGGGCACGAGCAGTACTTC. It translates to CASSQTGLAGHEQYF.

This rearrangement joins TRBV28 to TRBJ2-1; 11 bases match TRBD2. The germline CDR1 and CDR2 sequences are MDHEN and SYDVKM. V trimming: 3 bases; J trimming: 3 bases; junction bases outside the gene matches: 4. The CDR3 is 16 amino acids. CDR3 DNA sequence: TGTGCCAGCAGTTTCCGCGGACTAGCGGGCTACAATGAGCAGTTCTTC. Protein sequence: CASSFRGLAGYNEQFF.

V is TRBV2 and J is TRBJ2-7; 7 nucleotides line up with TRBD2. Trimming cost V 8 bases and J 5 bases; bases outside gene matches: 9. CDR1 is SNHLY and CDR2 is FYNNEI in the germline V gene. The CDR3 runs 13 residues. The CDR3 protein is CASGRGGRNEQYF. The CDR3 DNA reads TGTGCCAGCGGGAGGGGAGGTAGGAACGAGCAGTACTTC.

The rearrangement uses TRBV15 and TRBJ1-1, with D uncertain. This CDR3 is built from 14 residues. The V gene lost 0 bases and the J gene lost 4 bases, with 9 bases spanning the gap. Germline CDR1 and CDR2: LNHNV and YYDKDF (reference sequence). CDR3: CATSREGEGTEAFF. CDR3 nucleotide sequence: TGTGCCACCAGCAGAGAGGGAGAGGGCACTGAAGCTTTCTTT.

The rearrangement links TRBV6-4 to TRBJ2-1, with 9 bases that match TRBD2. The CDR3 spans 15 residues. Germline assignment: CDR1 MRHNA and CDR2 SNTAGT. With V trimmed by 6 bases and J by 4 bases, 7 bases remained unmatched. The CDR3 loop reads CASSLLAGDYNEQFF. CDR3 coding DNA: TGTGCCAGCAGCTTACTAGCGGGTGATTACAATGAGCAGTTCTTC.

J is TRBJ2-3 and V is TRBV5-1, with D maybe TRBD1 (6 bases). The V end was cut by 0 bases, the J end by 14 bases, with 16 bases between. Germline CDR1 and CDR2: SGHRS and YFSETQ. CDR3 length: 13 residues. The CDR3 loop is CASSLAGTGKRYF. The CDR3, as DNA: TGCGCCAGCAGCTTGGCCGGAACAGGGAAGCGGTATTTT.

The chain recombines TRBV27 with TRBJ1-2; the D gene is possibly TRBD1 (5 bases). CDR3 size: 15 residues. Trimming pared 2 bases from V and 4 bases from J, leaving 14 bases between. CDR1 and CDR2 (germline): MNHEY, SMNVEV (reference sequence). The CDR3 coding sequence is TGTGCCAGCAGTTTAGGGGGGGGTGTGGGCTATGGCTACACCTTC. This gives the protein CASSLGGGVGYGYTF.

The gene calls are TRBV7-9 and TRBJ1-1; 7 nucleotides line up with TRBD1. The CDR3 spans 18 residues. Per germline, CDR1 SEHNR and CDR2 FQNEAQ (reference sequence). Trimming cost V 5 bases and J 8 bases; bases outside gene matches: 23. The CDR3 reads CASSPFTPNKRQGLEAFF. The CDR3 nucleotides read TGTGCCAGCAGCCCTTTCACCCCAAACAAGCGACAGGGCTTGGAAGCTTTCTTT.

The chain carries TRBV5-6 and TRBJ2-3; the match to TRBD2 covers 9 bases. The CDR3 spans 17 residues. Trimming removed 0 bases from V and 8 bases from J; junction bases left unmatched: 13. Germline V gene lookup returns CDR1 SGHDT and CDR2 YYEEEE. The CDR3 DNA is TGTGCCAGCAGCTTGGCTAGGGATAGCGGGGGTGGGGGTACGCAGTATTTT. Translated: CASSLARDSGGGGTQYF.

This clone is a singleton in its sample. The chain couples TRBV7-4 to TRBJ2-7, with D possibly TRBD2 on 5 matching bases. V was trimmed by 4 bases and J by 3 bases, leaving 10 bases between them. Germline lookup yields CDR1 SGHVT and CDR2 SQSDAQ. This CDR3 contains 13 residues. The CDR3 DNA reads TGTGCCAGCAGCTGCGGACTTCTCTACGAGCAGTACTTC. This encodes CASSCGLLYEQYF.

The V call is TRBV28, the J call TRBJ2-1, with TRBD2 matching over 7 bases. Trimming took 3 bases from V and 7 from J; bases not matched to a gene: 18. Germline values: CDR1 MDHEN, CDR2 SYDVKM. The CDR3 spans 18 residues. CDR3 in DNA: TGTGCCAGCAGTTTGCCGACCCGGGGGGTAGCGAGAAAGAATGAGCAGTTCTTC. As protein: CASSLPTRGVARKNEQFF. The variable domain in full, with the rest retrieved from reference TRBV28 and TRBJ2-1, is DVKVTQSSRYLVKRTGEKVFLECVQDMDHENMFWYRQDPGLGLRLIYFSYDVKMKEKGDIPEGYSVSREKKERFSLILESASTNQTSMYLCASSLPTRGVARKNEQFFGPGTRLTVL.

The rearrangement joins TRBV7-3 to TRBJ1-2, with a weak D call TRBD1 (6 bases). CDR1 and CDR2 (germline): SGHTA, FQGTGA. CDR3 length: 13 residues. Trimming stripped 6 bases from V and 8 bases from J, with 16 bases between. The CDR3 bases are TGTGCCAGCAGTTTGGACAGTCTCGGCGGCTACACCTTC. Its protein is CASSLDSLGGYTF.

V and J are TRBV5-5 and TRBJ2-3, with D perhaps TRBD2 (5 bases). The germline V gene encodes CDR1 SGHKS and CDR2 YYEKEE (reference sequence). V gave up 4 bases and J gave up 0 bases, with 15 bases separating them. The CDR3 consists of 16 residues. This CDR3 is CASSRKDFASTDTQYF. The CDR3 nucleotides read TGTGCCAGCAGCCGAAAGGACTTTGCTAGCACAGATACGCAGTATTTT.